Following are 26 T cell receptor beta chains from one sample sequenced in a study of shared clonotypes between healthy human individuals. Measured with immunoSEQ multiplex PCR; TCRdb has only the in-frame clones, and not every one. The sample has roughly 1,500,000 clones, less than 99% seen once. Sequenced material: naive CD4+ T cells sorted from blood. Subset denoted: CD45RA+ positively selected. The origin of the receptors is a man younger than 40 in good health.

The chain has TRBV5-1 and TRBJ2-7; D is undetermined. Trimming shortened V by 3 bases and J by 4 bases, and 14 bases separated the two germline ends. This CDR3 region has 14 residues. CDR1 and CDR2 (germline): SGHRS, YFSETQ. The CDR3 sequence: CASSSTTILYEQYF. The CDR3 DNA follows: TGCGCCAGCAGCTCCACTACCATCCTTTACGAGCAGTACTTC.

This chain connects TRBV5-5 to TRBJ1-1; D unclear. The CDR3 is 11 amino acids. Trimming pared 4 bases from V and 5 bases from J, leaving 6 bases between. The germline CDR1 and CDR2 sequences are SGHKS and YYEKEE (reference sequence). The chain's CDR3 is CASSQDTEAFF. The CDR3, as DNA: TGTGCCAGCAGCCAGGATACTGAAGCTTTCTTT.

CDR3 coding DNA: TGTGCCAGCAGTGGACCGGGACAACAAGAGACCCAGTACTTC. As protein: CASSGPGQQETQYF. The chain uses TRBV25-1 and TRBJ2-5; maybe TRBD1 (6 bases). This CDR3 spans 14 amino acids. From germline, CDR1 is MGHDK and CDR2 SYGVNS. V was shortened by 4 bases and J by 2 bases, with 11 bases between the two germline ends. Looking up the rest from reference TRBV25-1 and TRBJ2-5 gives the full variable domain: EADIYQTPRYLVIGTGKKITLECSQTMGHDKMYWYQQDPGMELHLIHYSYGVNSTEKGDLSSESTVSRIRTEHFPLTLESARPSHTSQYLCASSGPGQQETQYFGPGTRLLVL.

This clone was observed once. J is TRBJ2-7 and V is TRBV7-9, with D perhaps matching TRBD2 (6 bases). V lost 4 bases and J 3 bases, leaving 16 bases between the germline ends. CDR3 length equals 15 residues. The germline V gene encodes CDR1 SEHNR and CDR2 FQNEAQ (reference sequence). The CDR3 sequence: CASSWRDGRGYEQYF. In nucleotides, the CDR3 is TGTGCCAGCAGCTGGAGGGACGGCAGAGGCTACGAGCAGTACTTC. Looking up the rest from reference TRBV7-9 and TRBJ2-7 gives the full variable domain: DTGVSQNPRHKITKRGQNVTFRCDPISEHNRLYWYRQTLGQGPEFLTYFQNEAQLEKSRLLSDRFSAERPKGSFSTLEIQRTEQGDSAMYLCASSWRDGRGYEQYFGPGTRLTVT.

The V gene is TRBV18, the J gene TRBJ2-5; D is unclear. Germline V gene lookup returns CDR1 KGHSH and CDR2 LQKENI. This CDR3 is 17 amino acids long. V gave up 3 bases and J gave up 4 bases, with 21 bases separating them. For the CDR3, the DNA is TGTGCCAGCTCACCCGTTGGACCTTCTATAACTTTAGAGACCCAGTACTTC. This codes for CASSPVGPSITLETQYF.

Turning to this clone: One end of the junction does not line up with germline, which may come from a read error. Other nucleotide sequences from this sample produce the same CDR3. The rearrangement joins TRBV5-1 to TRBJ2-3; 8 nucleotides agree with TRBD2. The germline gives CDR1 SGHRS, CDR2 YFSETQ. The CDR3 contains 14 residues. The CDR3 coding sequence is TGCGCCAGCAGCTTGGGGACTAGCACCGATACGCAGTATTTT. This sequence encodes CASSLGTSTDTQYF.

The chain is built from TRBV7-2 and TRBJ2-5; 10 positions agree with TRBD2. CDR1 SGHTA and CDR2 FQGNSA come from the germline V gene. The CDR3 runs to 17 residues. The junction had 11 bases not matched to a gene; V was cut back by 2 bases and J by 5 bases. The CDR3 reads CASSLFGTSVGFETQYF. In DNA form, the CDR3 reads TGTGCCAGCAGCTTATTCGGGACTAGCGTGGGGTTTGAGACCCAGTACTTC. The whole variable domain, filled in from reference TRBV7-2 and TRBJ2-5, reads GAGVSQSPSNKVTEKGKDVELRCDPISGHTALYWYRQSLGQGLEFLIYFQGNSAPDKSGLPSDRFSAERTGGSVSTLTIQRTQQEDSAVYLCASSLFGTSVGFETQYFGPGTRLLVL.

This chain uses TRBV30 with TRBJ1-5; D gene unclear. CDR3 size: 12 residues. The germline V gene has CDR1 GTSNPN and CDR2 SVGIG (reference sequence). The germline V and J ends were trimmed by 2 bases and 7 bases, with 9 bases remaining between them. The CDR3 nucleotides read TGTGCCTGGAGTAGAAGTTCCCAGCCCCAGCATTTT. It translates to CAWSRSSQPQHF.

The chain links TRBV15 to TRBJ2-2; either TRBD1 or TRBD2 may fit D (5 bases each). The CDR3 has 15 residues. The V end was cut by 1 base, the J end by 7 bases, with 13 bases between. The germline V gene encodes CDR1 LNHNV and CDR2 YYDKDF (reference sequence). This CDR3 is CATSRATGAGGELFF. In DNA form, the CDR3 reads TGTGCCACCAGCAGAGCCACAGGCGCGGGCGGGGAGCTGTTTTTT.

The chain is built from TRBV10-1 and TRBJ2-5; D is possibly TRBD2 (5 bases). The germline CDR1 and CDR2 sequences are WNHNN and SYGVQD (reference sequence). V shed 0 bases and J shed 3 bases, with 8 bases lying between them. This CDR3 contains 14 residues. CDR3 coding DNA: TGCGCCAGCAGTGAGTCGAGAGGGAAAGAGACCCAGTACTTC. Residues: CASSESRGKETQYF.

This chain joins TRBV27 and TRBJ2-7, with 8 bases fitting TRBD1. Germline CDR1 and CDR2: MNHEY and SMNVEV (reference sequence). This CDR3 has 16 residues. V gave up 3 bases and J gave up 2 bases; unmatched junction bases: 9. The CDR3 loop reads CASSFFWDRRTYEQYF. In nucleotides, the CDR3 is TGTGCCAGCAGTTTTTTCTGGGACAGGCGCACCTACGAGCAGTACTTC.

The CDR3, as DNA: TGCGCCAGCAGCTTGGACAGGGAAATATCCCACGAGCAGTACTTC. Amino acid sequence: CASSLDREISHEQYF. The chain links TRBV5-1 to TRBJ2-7; TRBD1 might be the D (6 bases). Trimming took off 0 bases at V and 5 bases at J, with 15 bases between the two ends. The CDR3 sequence is 15 residues long. Germline V CDR1 and CDR2: SGHRS, YFSETQ.

This clone was observed a single time. This sequence joins TRBV5-1 and TRBJ2-7, with 9 positions matching TRBD2. Germline values: CDR1 SGHRS, CDR2 YFSETQ. CDR3 length equals 15 residues. The junction had 3 bases not matched to a gene; V was cut back by 0 bases and J by 2 bases. The CDR3 coding sequence is TGCGCCAGCAGCTTGGGACTAGCGGAGGCCTACGAGCAGTACTTC. It is translated as CASSLGLAEAYEQYF.

The gene calls are TRBV7-3 and TRBJ2-6; D remains unclear. The V end was cut by 2 bases, the J end by 0 bases, with 8 bases between. Germline V lookup: CDR1 SGHTA, CDR2 FQGTGA. The CDR3 consists of 16 residues. The CDR3 is CASSLARSSGANVLTF. CDR3 DNA sequence: TGTGCCAGCAGCTTAGCGAGGAGCTCTGGGGCCAACGTCCTGACTTTC.

The chain links TRBV29-1 to TRBJ1-4; 8 nucleotides align to TRBD1. Germline loops: CDR1 SQVTM, CDR2 ANQGSEA. The V gene end was trimmed by 2 bases and the J gene end by 6 bases; junction bases not matched to a gene: 5. This CDR3 comprises 14 residues. In DNA form, the CDR3 reads TGCAGCGTTGAACTGGGCAGGGGGCATGAAAAACTGTTTTTT. It specifies CSVELGRGHEKLFF.

This chain links TRBV5-1 with TRBJ2-2; 14 bases fit TRBD2. The CDR3 extends over 16 amino acids. Germline CDR1 and CDR2: SGHRS and YFSETQ. V dropped 5 bases and J dropped 7; count of bases not matched to a gene: 7. The CDR3 reads CASSRGLAGVDGELFF. The CDR3, as DNA: TGCGCCAGCAGTAGGGGACTAGCGGGAGTCGACGGGGAGCTGTTTTTT.

The rearrangement links TRBV5-1 to TRBJ2-2; 12 bases line up with TRBD2. Germline V gene sequence: CDR1 SGHRS, CDR2 YFSETQ. V shed 3 bases, J shed 4 bases, and the junction held 19 bases outside the gene matches. The CDR3 covers 21 residues. The CDR3 protein is CASSSDSSGLAGNPFTGELFF. CDR3 coding DNA: TGCGCCAGCAGCTCAGACAGCTCAGGACTAGCGGGAAACCCTTTCACCGGGGAGCTGTTTTTT.

This clone was detected only once. The gene calls are TRBV6-1 and TRBJ2-7, with 10 bases identical to TRBD1. The CDR3 consists of 15 residues. Germline V gene sequence: CDR1 MNHNS, CDR2 SASEGT. The V gene end was trimmed by 4 bases and the J gene end by 3 bases; junction bases not matched to a gene: 6. This chain's CDR3 is CASSVSGQGIYEQYF. In DNA form, the CDR3 reads TGTGCCAGCAGTGTATCGGGACAGGGGATCTACGAGCAGTACTTC.

The chain has TRBV5-1 and TRBJ2-7; weak D call: TRBD2 (6 bases). The CDR3 has 14 residues. Germline V CDR1 and CDR2: SGHRS, YFSETQ. V was clipped by 0 bases and J by 5 bases, with 12 bases between them. The CDR3 nucleotides are TGCGCCAGCAGCTTGGCGGGAGCTGTCCACGAGCAGTACTTC. Translation gives CASSLAGAVHEQYF.

This clone was seen just once. V gene TRBV5-6 combines with J gene TRBJ1-5; the D is unclear. The V gene lost 0 bases and the J gene lost 5 bases, with 9 bases spanning the gap. Germline lookup yields CDR1 SGHDT and CDR2 YYEEEE. This CDR3 has 14 residues. The CDR3 loop is CASSLVGPDQPQHF. CDR3 coding DNA: TGTGCCAGCAGCTTGGTTGGGCCGGATCAGCCCCAGCATTTT.

The chain has TRBV6-1 and TRBJ1-5, with D unresolved. V was shortened by 3 bases and J by 2 bases, with 2 bases between the two germline ends. The CDR3 is made up of 12 amino acids. Germline V CDR1 and CDR2: MNHNS, SASEGT. In DNA form, the CDR3 reads TGTGCCAGCAGTGACGGCAATCAGCCCCAGCATTTT. This encodes CASSDGNQPQHF.

The CDR3 sequence: CASRFDIRETQYF. CDR3 sequence (DNA): TGTGCCAGCAGGTTTGACATACGAGAGACCCAGTACTTC. J is TRBJ2-5 and V is TRBV11-2; D is uncertain. The CDR3 spans 13 residues. Germline CDR1 reads SGHAT; CDR2 reads FQNNGV. V was pared by 6 bases and J by 4 bases, with 12 bases between.

The chain uses TRBV29-1 and TRBJ2-1; TRBD2 matches at 14 bases. J was trimmed by 6 bases and V by 6 bases; bases with no gene match: 19. Germline CDR1 reads SQVTM; CDR2 reads ANQGSEA. The length of the CDR3 is 19 residues. This CDR3 reads CSVAMGGPGLAGETNEQFF. The CDR3 DNA sequence: TGCAGCGTCGCTATGGGTGGCCCGGGACTAGCGGGAGAGACCAATGAGCAGTTCTTC.

This sequence joins TRBV4-2 and TRBJ2-7; 7 nucleotides line up with TRBD2. Germline V gene sequence: CDR1 LGHNA, CDR2 YNFKEQ. This CDR3 comprises 16 residues. V lost 1 base and J lost 2; bases outside the gene matches: 8. The CDR3 DNA reads as TGTGCCAGCAGCCAAGCAGGAGGGAGGGAAACCTACGAGCAGTACTTC. Its protein product is CASSQAGGRETYEQYF.

The DNA for the CDR3 is TGTGCCAGCCAGCGGGAGTTGTTGACCGGGGAGCTGTTTTTT. Translation gives CASQRELLTGELFF. The rearrangement joins TRBV28 to TRBJ2-2, with 8 positions matching TRBD2. From germline, CDR1 is MDHEN and CDR2 SYDVKM. CDR3 length: 14 residues. V lost 8 bases to trimming and J lost 5 bases; unmatched junction nucleotides: 7.

The V gene is TRBV29-1, the J gene TRBJ2-3; TRBD2 matches 9 bases. CDR3 length equals 15 residues. Unmatched junction bases numbered 6, after V lost 1 base and J lost 4 bases. From germline, CDR1 is SQVTM and CDR2 ANQGSEA. For the CDR3, the DNA is TGCAGCGTTGAAGTTCTAGCGGGATTGGCAGATACGCAGTATTTT. Residues: CSVEVLAGLADTQYF.